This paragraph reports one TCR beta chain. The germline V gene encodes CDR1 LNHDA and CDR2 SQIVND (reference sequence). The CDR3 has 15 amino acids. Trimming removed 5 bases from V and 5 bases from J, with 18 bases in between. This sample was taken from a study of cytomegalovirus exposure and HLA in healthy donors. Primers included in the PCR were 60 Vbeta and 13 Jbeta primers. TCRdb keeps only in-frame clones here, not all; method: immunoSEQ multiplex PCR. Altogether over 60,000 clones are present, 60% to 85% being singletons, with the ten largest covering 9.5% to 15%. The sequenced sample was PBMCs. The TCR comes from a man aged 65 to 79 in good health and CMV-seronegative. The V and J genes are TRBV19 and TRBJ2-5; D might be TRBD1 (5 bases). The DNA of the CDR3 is TGTGCCAGTAGTCCTAACGCAGGGCTGGGGGAGACCCAGTACTTC. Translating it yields CASSPNAGLGETQYF.